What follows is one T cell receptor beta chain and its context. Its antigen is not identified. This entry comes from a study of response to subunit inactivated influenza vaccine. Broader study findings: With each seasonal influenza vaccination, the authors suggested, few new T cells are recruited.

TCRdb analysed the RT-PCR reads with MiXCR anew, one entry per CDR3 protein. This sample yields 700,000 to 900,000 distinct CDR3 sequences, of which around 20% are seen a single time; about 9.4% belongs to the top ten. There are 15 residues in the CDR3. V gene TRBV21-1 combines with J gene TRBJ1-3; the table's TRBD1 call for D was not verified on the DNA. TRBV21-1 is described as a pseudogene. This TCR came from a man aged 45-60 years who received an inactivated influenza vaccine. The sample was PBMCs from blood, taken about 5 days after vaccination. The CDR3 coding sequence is TGTGCCAGCGAGGGGGTGTTTACGGCTGGAAACACCATATATTTT. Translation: CASEGVFTAGNTIYF.